Following are 5 T cell receptor beta chains from one sample sequenced in a study of T cell repertoires in cytomegalovirus infection. MiXCR was run by TCRdb on the reads, yielding one entry per CDR3 protein. The repertoire has just under 550,000 distinct CDR3 sequences, more than 20% of them found once; the top ten carry about 13%. The sequenced sample consisted of PBMCs. These receptors came from a human donor in good health (CMV status not recorded). Some clones in this sample may be carry-over from other donors' samples.

CDR3 nucleotides: TGCGCCAGCAGCTTGTCGGCTAGCGGGAGTAGGCAAGAGACCCAGTACTTC. Protein product: CASSLSASGSRQETQYF. The V and J genes are TRBV5-1 and TRBJ2-5; 10 bases align to TRBD2. V trimming: 1 base; J trimming: 2 bases; junction bases outside the gene matches: 8. The CDR3 sequence is 17 residues long. Looked up from germline, CDR1 is SGHRS and CDR2 is YFSETQ.

This clonotype was seen many times. The V and J genes are TRBV7-6 and TRBJ1-1; possible D gene TRBD1, 6 bases. The germline CDR1 and CDR2 sequences are SGHVS and FNYEAQ. This CDR3 spans 15 amino acids. Trimming took 5 bases from V and 0 from J, leaving 13 bases between them. This CDR3 is CASSEGQNLNTEAFF. CDR3 sequence (DNA): TGTGCCAGCAGCGAAGGACAGAATTTGAACACTGAAGCTTTCTTT.

This clonotype was detected only a few times. The CDR3 sequence: CASSPKSSYEQYV. DNA of the CDR3: TGTGCCAGCAGCCCTAAAAGCTCCTACGAGCAGTACGTC. The chain has TRBV7-9 and TRBJ2-7; D is undetermined. V was pared by 5 bases and J by 0 bases, with 8 bases between. Germline CDR1 is SEHNR and CDR2 is FQNEAQ (reference sequence). The CDR3 is 13 amino acids.

This sequence joins TRBV9 and TRBJ1-2; D perhaps matches TRBD1 (5 bases). Trimming cost V 1 base and J 3 bases, with 16 bases left between them. Looked up from germline, CDR1 is SGDLS and CDR2 is YYNGEE. The CDR3 contains 16 residues. CDR3 residues: CASSVMSGPSYYGYTF. The DNA for the CDR3 is TGTGCCAGCAGCGTAATGTCGGGGCCATCCTACTATGGCTACACCTTC.

This clonotype was counted ten times or more. The V gene is TRBV7-2, the J gene TRBJ2-2, with TRBD1 identical over 8 bases. The germline V gene encodes CDR1 SGHTA and CDR2 FQGNSA. The CDR3 sequence is 16 residues long. V trimming: 4 bases; J trimming: 1 base; junction bases outside the gene matches: 5. The CDR3 reads CASSSRQGWNTGELFF. Written as DNA, the CDR3 is TGTGCCAGCAGCTCCCGACAGGGGTGGAACACCGGGGAGCTGTTTTTT.